Each of the 22 T cell receptor beta chains below was sequenced from the same sample in a study of blood T cell repertoires in COVID-19. Generated by immunoSEQ multiplex PCR, the TCRdb table keeps only in-frame clones and is missing some. This table has fewer than 500,000 clones, about 89% appearing once. Sequenced sample: peripheral blood. Receptors were obtained from a woman under 40 with acute or convalescent COVID-19.

The chain combines TRBV5-4 with TRBJ2-7, with 7 nucleotides matching TRBD1. V lost 0 bases, J lost 6 bases, and 3 bases stayed unmatched. CDR3 length equals 13 residues. Per germline, CDR1 SGHNT and CDR2 YYREEE (reference sequence). The CDR3, as DNA: TGTGCCAGCAGCTTGGATGCAGGGGGCGAGCAGTACTTC. This translates into CASSLDAGGEQYF. Together with reference TRBV5-4 and TRBJ2-7, the CDR3 gives the full variable domain: ETGVTQSPTHLIKTRGQQVTLRCSSQSGHNTVSWYQQALGQGPQFIFQYYREEENGRGNFPPRFSGLQFPNYSSELNVNALELDDSALYLCASSLDAGGEQYFGPGTRLTVT.

The chain joins TRBV27 to TRBJ2-1, with 9 bases identical to TRBD2. Trimming took 1 base from V and 15 from J; bases not matched to a gene: 10. Germline values: CDR1 MNHEY, CDR2 SMNVEV (reference sequence). The CDR3 runs to 14 residues. The CDR3 region is CASSLYGPSGVPFF. DNA of the CDR3: TGTGCCAGCAGTTTATACGGGCCTAGCGGGGTTCCGTTCTTC.

This sequence joins TRBV7-9 and TRBJ2-1; 9 bases match TRBD1. Germline V gives CDR1 SEHNR, CDR2 FQNEAQ (reference sequence). The CDR3 consists of 17 residues. The V and J ends lost 0 bases and 8 bases, in that order; junction bases with no gene match: 11. The CDR3: CASSLAQGTGFFDEQFF. DNA of the CDR3: TGTGCCAGCAGCTTAGCGCAAGGGACAGGGTTTTTCGATGAGCAGTTCTTC.

V usage is TRBV7-2 and J usage is TRBJ1-2; a possible D gene is TRBD1 (5 bases). The CDR3 totals 13 residues. V lost 1 base to trimming and J lost 2 bases, with 5 bases between them. Germline CDR1 and CDR2: SGHTA and FQGNSA. In DNA form, the CDR3 reads TGTGCCAGCAGCTTAGGACAGAACTATGGCTACACCTTC. This translates into CASSLGQNYGYTF.

The chain has TRBV5-6 and TRBJ2-3, with 9 bases identical to TRBD1. J was trimmed by 3 bases and V by 3 bases; bases with no gene match: 2. There are 14 residues in the CDR3. Germline CDR1 SGHDT, CDR2 YYEEEE. The CDR3: CASSYGQGTDTQYF. The CDR3, as DNA: TGTGCCAGCAGCTACGGACAGGGGACAGATACGCAGTATTTT.

The chain has TRBV19 and TRBJ2-7; 7 bases fit TRBD2. CDR1 and CDR2 from the germline V gene are LNHDA and SQIVND (reference sequence). With 3 bases clipped from V and 2 bases from J, the junction kept 4 bases outside the gene matches. The length of the CDR3 is 14 residues. The CDR3: CASSMGLIAYEQYF. CDR3 bases: TGTGCCAGTAGTATGGGACTAATCGCCTACGAGCAGTACTTC.

V is TRBV30 and J is TRBJ1-1, with D hard to call. Germline loops: CDR1 GTSNPN, CDR2 SVGIG (reference sequence). The CDR3 extends over 15 amino acids. V was clipped by 2 bases and J by 0 bases, with 13 bases between them. The CDR3 protein is CAWSLGGEMNTEAFF. The CDR3 DNA reads as TGTGCCTGGAGTCTGGGTGGAGAAATGAACACTGAAGCTTTCTTT.

This sequence joins TRBV15 and TRBJ1-1, with D hard to call. CDR1 and CDR2 from the germline V gene are LNHNV and YYDKDF (reference sequence). CDR3 size: 13 residues. V was cut by 0 bases and J by 11 bases, with 13 bases left in between. The CDR3 bases are TGTGCCACCAGCAGAGATCGAGTCCAGAGGGCTTTCTTT. Translated: CATSRDRVQRAFF.

The chain combines TRBV30 with TRBJ1-6; TRBD1 matches 9 bases. Germline V gene lookup returns CDR1 GTSNPN and CDR2 SVGIG (reference sequence). There are 15 residues in the CDR3. The V and J ends lost 1 base and 7 bases, in that order; junction bases with no gene match: 5. The CDR3 protein is CAWSAGTGRNSPLHF. The CDR3 nucleotides read TGTGCCTGGAGTGCCGGGACAGGGAGGAATTCACCCCTCCACTTT.

Turning to this clone: A much larger clone sits a single nucleotide away, making a read error possible. The rearrangement uses TRBV7-8 and TRBJ1-1, with a possible D match to TRBD1 (6 bases). The germline CDR1 and CDR2 sequences are SGHVS and FQNEAQ. Deletions cut 4 bases from V and 1 base from J, with 7 bases between. The CDR3 is made up of 13 amino acids. In DNA, the CDR3 is TGTGCCAGCAGCTCGGGACAGAACACTGAAGCTTTCTTT. It codes for CASSSGQNTEAFF.

The chain links TRBV5-6 to TRBJ2-5, with D unclear. This CDR3 comprises 15 residues. With 1 base removed from V and 2 bases from J, the gap between germline ends came to 12 bases. Germline lookup yields CDR1 SGHDT and CDR2 YYEEEE. The chain's CDR3 is CASSLKIGLQETQYF. The CDR3 DNA reads as TGTGCCAGCAGCTTGAAGATTGGCTTACAAGAGACCCAGTACTTC.

This chain connects TRBV10-3 to TRBJ1-2, with D perhaps TRBD1 (6 bases). The germline gives CDR1 ENHRY, CDR2 SYGVKD. The CDR3 contains 14 residues. V was pared by 0 bases and J by 4 bases, with 9 bases between. The DNA for the CDR3 is TGTGCCATCAGTGAGTCGCAGGGGTCCTATGGCTACACCTTC. Translated, it gives CAISESQGSYGYTF.

This rearrangement joins TRBV19 to TRBJ2-7, with D possibly being TRBD1 (6 bases). Per germline, CDR1 LNHDA and CDR2 SQIVND (reference sequence). The CDR3 is 14 residues long. V shed 6 bases and J shed 7 bases, with 19 bases lying between them. CDR3 in DNA: TGTGCCAGTAGAACCCGGGACATCCTAGGGGAGCAGTACTTC. This gives the protein CASRTRDILGEQYF.

The J gene is TRBJ1-6, the V gene TRBV27; TRBD1 matches at 7 bases. Germline values: CDR1 MNHEY, CDR2 SMNVEV (reference sequence). After removal of 5 bases from V and 9 bases from J, the junction contained 13 bases not matched to a gene. This CDR3 has 16 amino acids. CDR3 nucleotide sequence: TGTGCCAGCAGTCAAGGGGGCGTCAATACGGTTTCACCCCTCCACTTT. It codes for CASSQGGVNTVSPLHF.

The chain is built from TRBV21-1 and TRBJ2-7; the table's D call TRBD2 went unverified against the DNA. TRBV21-1 is labeled a pseudogene. This CDR3 is 16 amino acids long. CDR3 nucleotide sequence: TGTGCCCCCCAGCGGGGGGGGGTGGGCAGCTCCTACGAGCAGTACTTC. Protein product: CAPQRGGVGSSYEQYF.

This clone was counted only a few times. V gene TRBV11-2 combines with J gene TRBJ1-1; tentative D call: TRBD1 (5 bases). CDR1 and CDR2 from the germline V gene are SGHAT and FQNNGV. The CDR3 contains 13 residues. Trimming took off 7 bases at V and 10 bases at J, with 19 bases between the two ends. CDR3 region: CASTDGTQMGAFF. CDR3 nucleotide sequence: TGTGCCAGCACCGACGGGACTCAAATGGGAGCTTTCTTT.

For this clone: The same CDR3 can be traced to other DNA sequences in this sample. The rearrangement links TRBV9 to TRBJ2-7; D might be TRBD1 (6 bases). The CDR3 length is 15 residues. V dropped 0 bases and J dropped 0 bases, with 10 bases sitting between them. CDR1 and CDR2 (germline): SGDLS, YYNGEE. CDR3 protein: CASSVGDTSSYEQYF. CDR3 DNA sequence: TGTGCCAGCAGCGTAGGGGACACGAGCTCCTACGAGCAGTACTTC.

This clone was recorded once. This sequence joins TRBV3-1 (or the pseudogene TRBV3-2) and TRBJ2-5; 7 positions match TRBD2. CDR3 length equals 15 residues. Germline CDR1 and CDR2: LGHDT and YNNKEL (reference sequence). V shed 3 bases, J shed 3 bases, and the junction held 7 bases outside the gene matches. The CDR3 region is CASSQLAAEEETQYF. The CDR3 DNA sequence: TGTGCCAGCAGCCAGCTAGCGGCCGAGGAAGAGACCCAGTACTTC.

The V and J genes are TRBV5-4 and TRBJ2-2; the match to TRBD2 covers 8 bases. After removal of 3 bases from V and 6 bases from J, the junction contained 7 bases not matched to a gene. Germline-derived CDR1 and CDR2 are SGHNT and YYREEE (reference sequence). CDR3 length equals 15 residues. CDR3 in amino acids: CASSSLAGIPGELFF. The CDR3 nucleotides read TGTGCCAGCAGCTCATTAGCGGGGATCCCCGGGGAGCTGTTTTTT.

The gene calls are TRBV30 and TRBJ2-1, with D hard to call. CDR1 is GTSNPN, CDR2 SVGIG, per germline (reference sequence). V lost 1 base and J 0 bases, leaving 10 bases between the germline ends. CDR3 size: 15 residues. CDR3 bases: TGTGCCTGGAGTGAGTCGGAGAACTCCTACAATGAGCAGTTCTTC. Translated, it gives CAWSESENSYNEQFF.

The chain has TRBV29-1 and TRBJ2-7; D is ambiguous. Per the germline V gene, CDR1 is SQVTM and CDR2 is ANQGSEA. The CDR3 is made up of 13 amino acids. Trimming left V 1 base short and J 0 bases short, with 7 bases between. CDR3: CSVEATNSYEQYF. The CDR3 DNA is TGCAGCGTTGAAGCCACAAACTCCTACGAGCAGTACTTC.

CDR3 sequence reads: CASSLLRQSSGNTIYF. The CDR3 DNA follows: TGTGCCAGCAGCTTGTTGAGACAAAGCTCTGGAAACACCATATATTTT. This chain connects TRBV5-8 to TRBJ1-3; no clear D. Per the germline V gene, CDR1 is SGHTS and CDR2 is YDEGEE. Trimming removed 1 base at V and 0 bases at J, with 11 bases between. The CDR3 runs to 16 residues. The variable domain in full, with the rest retrieved from reference TRBV5-8 and TRBJ1-3, is EAGVTQSPTHLIKTRGQQATLRCSPISGHTSVYWYQQALGLGLQFLLWYDEGEERNRGNFPPRFSGRQFPNYSSELNVNALELEDSALYLCASSLLRQSSGNTIYFGEGSWLTVV.